The clone carrying this T cell receptor (beta chain) was observed a few times. MiXCR was run by TCRdb on the RT-PCR reads, yielding one entry per CDR3 protein. This sample carries about a million distinct CDR3 sequences, more than 15% of them seen once, and the ten largest clones take roughly 6%. This sample was included in a study of patients and donors after allogeneic stem cell transplantation. V shed 4 bases and J shed 5 bases, with 13 bases lying between them. The CDR3 loop spans 14 amino acids. Germline-derived CDR1 and CDR2 are KGHDR and SFDVKD. Sequenced sample: blood, either unsorted or a sorted T cell fraction (not recorded which). This chain connects TRBV24-1 to TRBJ1-2, with D possibly being TRBD1 (5 bases). The receptor was isolated from a human donor who was either an allogeneic HSCT recipient or a stem cell or donor lymphocyte infusion donor (not recorded which). It is not recorded whose cells these are; they may come from a transplant donor. DNA for the CDR3: TGTGCCACCAGTGACAACAGGCTTCAGTATGGCTACACCTTC. It translates to CATSDNRLQYGYTF.